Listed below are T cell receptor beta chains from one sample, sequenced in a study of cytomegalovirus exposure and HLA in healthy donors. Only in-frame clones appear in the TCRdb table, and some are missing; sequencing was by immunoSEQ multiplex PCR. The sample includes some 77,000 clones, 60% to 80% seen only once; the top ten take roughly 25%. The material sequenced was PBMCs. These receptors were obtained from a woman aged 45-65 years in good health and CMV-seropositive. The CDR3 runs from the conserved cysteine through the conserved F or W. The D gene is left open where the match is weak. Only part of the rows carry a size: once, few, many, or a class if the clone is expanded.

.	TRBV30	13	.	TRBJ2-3	TGTGCCTGGAGTGGATCTAGCGTGGATACGCAGTATTTT	CAWSGSSVDTQYF
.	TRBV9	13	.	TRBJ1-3	TGTGCCAGCAGCGTCCCAGGGGCCAACACCATATATTTT	CASSVPGANTIYF
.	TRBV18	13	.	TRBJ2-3	TGTGCCAGCTCACCACTTCAGGAAGATACGCAGTATTTT	CASSPLQEDTQYF
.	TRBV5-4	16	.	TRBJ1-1	TGTGCCAGCAGCTTGGTCCGGTCCCGCGGGAACACTGAAGCTTTCTTT	CASSLVRSRGNTEAFF
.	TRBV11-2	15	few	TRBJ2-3	TGTGCCAGCAGCTTAGGACAGGTTAGCACAGATACGCAGTATTTT	CASSLGQVSTDTQYF
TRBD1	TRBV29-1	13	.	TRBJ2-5	TGCAGCCAATCAGGGGGCTTCCAAGAGACCCAGTACTTC	CSQSGGFQETQYF
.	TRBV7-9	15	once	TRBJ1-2	TGTGCCAGCAGCTTAGACACAGGGATTGGCTATGGCTACACCTTC	CASSLDTGIGYGYTF
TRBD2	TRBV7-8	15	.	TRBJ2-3	TGTGCCAGCAGCTTAGAAGGGACTACTGCAGATACGCAGTATTTT	CASSLEGTTADTQYF
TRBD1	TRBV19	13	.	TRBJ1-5	TGTGCCGGAGGGACAGGGCGTGATCAGCCCCAGCATTTT	CAGGTGRDQPQHF
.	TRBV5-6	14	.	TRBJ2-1	TGTGCCAGCAGCTTGGTCAGGGGATACAATGAGCAGTTCTTC	CASSLVRGYNEQFF
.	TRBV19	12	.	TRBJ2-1	TGTGCCAGTAGTACCCTTAATAATGAGCAGTTCTTC	CASSTLNNEQFF
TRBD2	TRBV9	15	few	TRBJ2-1	TGTGCCAGCAGCGTAGGGGGACTAGGTTACAATGAGCAGTTCTTC	CASSVGGLGYNEQFF
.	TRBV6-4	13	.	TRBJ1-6	TGTGCCAGCAGTTGGCAGGCTGATTCACCCCTCCACTTT	CASSWQADSPLHF
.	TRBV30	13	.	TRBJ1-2	TGTGCCTGGAGTGTACGTCAGGGTGCTGGCTACACCTTC	CAWSVRQGAGYTF
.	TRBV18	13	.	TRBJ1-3	TGTGCCAGCTCACCAGTCAGTGGAAACACCATATATTTT	CASSPVSGNTIYF
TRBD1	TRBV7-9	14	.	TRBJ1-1	TGTTCCAGCAGCTTCCGGGACAGGGTGGCTGAAGCTTTCTTT	CSSSFRDRVAEAFF
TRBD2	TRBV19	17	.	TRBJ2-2	TGTGCCAGCAGGCGCGGGACTAGCGGGAGGGCCACCGGGGAGCTGTTTTTT	CASRRGTSGRATGELFF
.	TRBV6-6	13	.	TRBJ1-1	TGTGCCAGCAGTTACTCGAGGAACACTGAAGCTTTCTTT	CASSYSRNTEAFF
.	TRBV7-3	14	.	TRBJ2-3	TGTGCCAACAGCCCCGGCGGGAGCACAGATACGCAGTATTTT	CANSPGGSTDTQYF
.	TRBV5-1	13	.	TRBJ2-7	TGCGCCAGCAGCACCGACTGGGACTACGAGCAGTACTTC	CASSTDWDYEQYF
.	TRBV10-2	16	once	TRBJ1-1	TGCGCCAGCAGTGAGTTGAACCAGGGTAGGGGAACTGAAGCTTTCTTT	CASSELNQGRGTEAFF
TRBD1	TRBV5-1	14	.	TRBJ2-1	TGCGCCAGCAAGACAGGGTTAATGGACAATGAGCAGTTCTTC	CASKTGLMDNEQFF
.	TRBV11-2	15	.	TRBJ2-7	TGTGCCAGCAGCTTTAGCAGCCCCTCCTCCTACGAGCAGTACTTC	CASSFSSPSSYEQYF
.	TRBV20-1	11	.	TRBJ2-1	TGCAGTGTTTCGGGCTACAATGAGCAGTTCTTC	CSVSGYNEQFF
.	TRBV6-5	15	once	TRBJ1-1	TGTGCCAGCAGTCTCCTAGACCCGGCGAGCACTGAAGCTTTCTTT	CASSLLDPASTEAFF
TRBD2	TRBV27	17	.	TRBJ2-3	TGTGCCAGCAGTTTTGTCACTAGCGGGGGGTCCTCGGATACGCAGTATTTT	CASSFVTSGGSSDTQYF
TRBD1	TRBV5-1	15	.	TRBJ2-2	TGCGCCAGCAGCTTGGGGGACAGGGTCACCGGGGAGCTGTTTTTT	CASSLGDRVTGELFF
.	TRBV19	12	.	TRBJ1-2	TGTGCCAGTAGCGACAGTCTGTATGGCTACACCTTC	CASSDSLYGYTF
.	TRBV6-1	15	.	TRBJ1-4	TGTGCCAGCAGTGAAGACGGGGGGGGGATAGAAAAACTGTTTTTT	CASSEDGGGIEKLFF
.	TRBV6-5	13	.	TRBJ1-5	TGTGCCAGACCTCGGGGGTGCCAGCAGCCCCAGCATTTT	CARPRGCQQPQHF
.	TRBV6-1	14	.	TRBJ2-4	TGTGCCAGCAGTGCCGGGGGAGCCAAAAACATTCAGTACTTC	CASSAGGAKNIQYF
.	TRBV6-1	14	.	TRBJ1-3	TGTGCCAGCAGACTCGGGGTCTCTGGAAACACCATATATTTT	CASRLGVSGNTIYF
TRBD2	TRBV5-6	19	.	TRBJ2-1	TGTGCCAGCAGTGGGGCCGGGACTAGCGGGAGCTTGGCCTACAATGAGCAGTTCTTC	CASSGAGTSGSLAYNEQFF
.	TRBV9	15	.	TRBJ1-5	TGTGCCAGCAGCCCACACGGACAGCTCAATCAGCCCCAGCATTTT	CASSPHGQLNQPQHF
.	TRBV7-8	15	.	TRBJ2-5	TGTGCCAGCAGCTTAAGGTTTAGCGGCCAAGAGACCCAGTACTTC	CASSLRFSGQETQYF
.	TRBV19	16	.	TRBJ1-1	TGTGCCAGTAGTATAGGAGGTAGGGGGATGAACACTGAAGCTTTCTTT	CASSIGGRGMNTEAFF
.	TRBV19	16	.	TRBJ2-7	TGTGCCAGTAGTCCCCAGGCAGGGGGGAGGACCTACGAGCAGTACTTC	CASSPQAGGRTYEQYF
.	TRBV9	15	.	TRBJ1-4	TGTGCCAGCAGCCCTCAGCCAGGATACGGTGAAAAACTGTTTTTT	CASSPQPGYGEKLFF
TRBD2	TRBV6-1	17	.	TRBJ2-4	TGTGCCAGCAGTGAATTTTCCCTAGCGGGGACTAAAAACATTCAGTACTTC	CASSEFSLAGTKNIQYF
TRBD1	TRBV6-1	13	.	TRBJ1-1	TGTGCCAGCAGAGTACAGGGGTGGGCTGAAGCTTTCTTT	CASRVQGWAEAFF
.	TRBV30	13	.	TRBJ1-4	TGTGCCTGGAGTTTTAGTTTTAATGAAAAACTGTTTTTT	CAWSFSFNEKLFF
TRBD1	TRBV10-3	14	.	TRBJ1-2	TGTGCCATCAGTTGGGACAGGGGACACTATGGCTACACCTTC	CAISWDRGHYGYTF
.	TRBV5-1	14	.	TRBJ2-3	TGCGCCAGCAGCCCCGACAGATACACAGATACGCAGTATTTT	CASSPDRYTDTQYF
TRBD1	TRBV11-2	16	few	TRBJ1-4	TGTGCCAGCAGCTTAGCGGGCGGACAGGCCGGTGAAAAACTGTTTTTT	CASSLAGGQAGEKLFF
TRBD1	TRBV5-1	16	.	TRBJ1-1	TGCGCCAGCAGCTTGGACAGGGGGCGAATGAACACTGAAGCTTTCTTT	CASSLDRGRMNTEAFF
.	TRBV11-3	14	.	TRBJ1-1	TGTGCCAGCAAGTGGGGCCTAACGAACACTGAAGCTTTCTTT	CASKWGLTNTEAFF
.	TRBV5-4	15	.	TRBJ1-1	TGTGCCAGCAGCTTGGGCCGGGGAAGGGACACTGAAGCTTTCTTT	CASSLGRGRDTEAFF
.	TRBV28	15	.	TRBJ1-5	TGTGCCAGCAGTTTCCCCCGCTCGGGCAATCAGCCCCAGCATTTT	CASSFPRSGNQPQHF
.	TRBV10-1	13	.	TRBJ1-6	TGCGCCAGCAGTGAGTCCAGGGATTCACCCCTCCACTTT	CASSESRDSPLHF
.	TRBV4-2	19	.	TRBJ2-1	TGTGCCAGCAGCCAAGAAGCAATAGGAAGGGGGTTACTACAATATGAGCAGTTCTTC	CASSQEAIGRGLLQYEQFF
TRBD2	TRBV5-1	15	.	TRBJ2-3	TGCGCCAGCAGCCCGACTAGCGGGGGCCCAGATACGCAGTATTTT	CASSPTSGGPDTQYF
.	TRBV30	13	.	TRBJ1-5	TGTGCCTGGAGCCAGGGGACCCATCAGCCCCAGCATTTT	CAWSQGTHQPQHF